This TCR beta chain stems from a study of T cell responses to AZD1222 COVID-19 vaccine. Pooled together were second doses at about 4 or about 12 weeks. V lost 7 bases and J 0 bases, leaving 15 bases between the germline ends. Germline V CDR1 and CDR2: MNHEY, SMNVEV (reference sequence). The CDR3 contains 15 residues. Profiling relied on immunoSEQ multiplex PCR, and the TCRdb table lists in-frame clones only, not all of them. The table lists some 150,000 clones, 75% to 95% of them singletons. The TCR comes from an adult who received the AZD1222 COVID-19 vaccine. The chain couples TRBV27 to TRBJ1-1; no clear D gene. Here the sequenced sample was peripheral blood, taken 28 days after the second AZD1222 dose. The chain's CDR3 is CASISRVGMNTEAFF. CDR3 nucleotide sequence: TGTGCCAGCATCTCAAGGGTGGGGATGAACACTGAAGCTTTCTTT.